A selection of T cell receptor beta chains follows, all from one sample in a study of cytomegalovirus exposure and HLA in healthy donors. The data were produced by immunoSEQ multiplex PCR, yet TCRdb's version contains in-frame clones alone and is incomplete. Of about 220,000 clones in the sample, approximately 87% are singletons; the top ten hold roughly 2.5%. Sequenced sample: PBMCs. The receptors here all came from a man aged 18-30 years in good health and CMV-seronegative. The CDR3 runs from the conserved cysteine through the conserved F or W. Each record gives: J gene, D gene, clone size, V gene, CDR3 DNA, CDR3 protein. A D gene is named only where the DNA matches it firmly. Rows may omit the clone size; those that give it use once, few, many or a size class.

j_gene: TRBJ2-1
d_gene: NA
abundance: NA
v_gene: TRBV11-2
CDR3nt: TGTGCCAGCAGCCTCTCGAGTGAGCAGTTCTTC
CDR3aa: CASSLSSEQFF

j_gene: TRBJ2-1
d_gene: NA
abundance: NA
v_gene: TRBV7-6
CDR3nt: TGTGCCAGCAGCTTAGGGGTCGGGGGGCTCGGTGATGAGCAGTTCTTC
CDR3aa: CASSLGVGGLGDEQFF

j_gene: TRBJ1-4
d_gene: TRBD1
abundance: NA
v_gene: TRBV19
CDR3nt: TGTGCCAGTAGAGACCCGGGACAGGGGACTAATGAAAAACTGTTTTTT
CDR3aa: CASRDPGQGTNEKLFF

j_gene: TRBJ1-1
d_gene: NA
abundance: NA
v_gene: TRBV4-1
CDR3nt: TGCGCCAGCAGCCAAGATCACGGGGGAAGGAGAAGGAGGGACACTGAAGCTTTCTTT
CDR3aa: CASSQDHGGRRRRDTEAFF

j_gene: TRBJ1-2
d_gene: TRBD1
abundance: NA
v_gene: TRBV13
CDR3nt: TGTGCCAGCAGCTCTCCATCGGACAGGAGAAATGACTATGGCTACACCTTC
CDR3aa: CASSSPSDRRNDYGYTF

j_gene: TRBJ2-3
d_gene: NA
abundance: NA
v_gene: TRBV4-1
CDR3nt: TGCGCCAGCAGCCCTCAAGGACGCGGGACAGACACAGATACGCAGTATTTT
CDR3aa: CASSPQGRGTDTDTQYF

j_gene: TRBJ1-5
d_gene: NA
abundance: NA
v_gene: TRBV19
CDR3nt: TGTGCCAGTATTCCCCAGGGAGGAGGTCAGCCCCAGCATTTT
CDR3aa: CASIPQGGGQPQHF

j_gene: TRBJ2-2
d_gene: NA
abundance: once
v_gene: TRBV7-7
CDR3nt: TGTGCTAGCAGCCCGACTCGCACCGGGGAGCTGTTTTTT
CDR3aa: CASSPTRTGELFF

j_gene: TRBJ2-1
d_gene: TRBD2
abundance: NA
v_gene: TRBV27
CDR3nt: TGTGCCAGCAGTTTTTATGTAGCGGGAGGGCCTTCGGACGAGCAGTTCTTC
CDR3aa: CASSFYVAGGPSDEQFF

j_gene: TRBJ2-7
d_gene: TRBD1
abundance: NA
v_gene: TRBV27
CDR3nt: TGTGCCTGCCATTTCTCCGGGACAGGCGGCGAGCAGTACTTC
CDR3aa: CACHFSGTGGEQYF

j_gene: TRBJ1-5
d_gene: NA
abundance: NA
v_gene: TRBV6-5
CDR3nt: TGTGCCAGCAGAGCAGACTCCAATCAGCCCCAGCATTTT
CDR3aa: CASRADSNQPQHF

j_gene: TRBJ2-1
d_gene: NA
abundance: NA
v_gene: TRBV2
CDR3nt: TGTGCCAGCAGAAAAGGGACGGAGGGATTCAATGAGCAGTTCTTC
CDR3aa: CASRKGTEGFNEQFF

j_gene: TRBJ2-6
d_gene: NA
abundance: once
v_gene: TRBV28
CDR3nt: TGTGCCAGCTTTACAGGGGCCAACGTCCTGACTTTC
CDR3aa: CASFTGANVLTF

j_gene: TRBJ1-5
d_gene: TRBD1
abundance: NA
v_gene: TRBV27
CDR3nt: TGTGCCAGCAGCTTCAGGGGGCCTCAGCCCCAGCATTTT
CDR3aa: CASSFRGPQPQHF

j_gene: TRBJ2-3
d_gene: TRBD2
abundance: NA
v_gene: TRBV5-1
CDR3nt: TGCGCCAGCAGCCCTACTAGCGGGAGTAGAGATACGCAGTATTTT
CDR3aa: CASSPTSGSRDTQYF

j_gene: TRBJ2-2
d_gene: TRBD1
abundance: NA
v_gene: TRBV6-5
CDR3nt: TGTGCCAGCCGTGGTGGGACAGGGGGTGCCGGGGAGCTGTTTTTT
CDR3aa: CASRGGTGGAGELFF

j_gene: TRBJ2-1
d_gene: NA
abundance: NA
v_gene: TRBV4-1
CDR3nt: TGCGCCAGCAGCCCACCCTACGGGACACTTTACAATGAGCAGTTCTTC
CDR3aa: CASSPPYGTLYNEQFF

j_gene: TRBJ2-7
d_gene: NA
abundance: NA
v_gene: TRBV6-5
CDR3nt: TGTGCCAGCAGTGGACAAAACTACGAGCAGTACTTC
CDR3aa: CASSGQNYEQYF

j_gene: TRBJ1-2
d_gene: NA
abundance: NA
v_gene: TRBV4-3
CDR3nt: TGCGCCAGCAGCCAAGATATTGGGCGGGGGAATGGCTACACCTTC
CDR3aa: CASSQDIGRGNGYTF

j_gene: TRBJ2-7
d_gene: TRBD1
abundance: once
v_gene: TRBV7-2
CDR3nt: TGTGCCAGCAGCTTTACAGGGGGCGGGAGCTCCTACGAGCAGTACTTC
CDR3aa: CASSFTGGGSSYEQYF

j_gene: TRBJ2-5
d_gene: NA
abundance: few
v_gene: TRBV30
CDR3nt: TGTGCCTGGAGTCAGGGGCCGGGGCTCGTCGAGACCCAGTACTTC
CDR3aa: CAWSQGPGLVETQYF

j_gene: TRBJ2-3
d_gene: TRBD1
abundance: NA
v_gene: TRBV18
CDR3nt: TGTGCCAGCTCACCCGGGACAGGCACAGATACGCAGTATTTT
CDR3aa: CASSPGTGTDTQYF

j_gene: TRBJ2-5
d_gene: TRBD2
abundance: NA
v_gene: TRBV10-1
CDR3nt: TGCGCCAGACGTAGCGGGAGGCCTCAAGAGACCCAGTACTTC
CDR3aa: CARRSGRPQETQYF

j_gene: TRBJ2-3
d_gene: NA
abundance: NA
v_gene: TRBV19
CDR3nt: TGTGCCAGTAGTCGGGGGACTAGCACAGATACGCAGTATTTT
CDR3aa: CASSRGTSTDTQYF

j_gene: TRBJ2-2
d_gene: NA
abundance: once
v_gene: TRBV5-6
CDR3nt: TGTGCCAGCAGCTCCGGACAGAGATTGAACACCGGGGAGCTGTTTTTT
CDR3aa: CASSSGQRLNTGELFF

j_gene: TRBJ2-2
d_gene: TRBD2
abundance: NA
v_gene: TRBV7-2
CDR3nt: TGTGCCAGCAGCTTTTTAGCGGGAGGGACTACTAATACCGGGGAGCTGTTTTTT
CDR3aa: CASSFLAGGTTNTGELFF

j_gene: TRBJ2-1
d_gene: TRBD1
abundance: NA
v_gene: TRBV30
CDR3nt: TGTGCCTGGAGGTCCGGGACAGGGGGCTACTACAATGAGCAGTTCTTC
CDR3aa: CAWRSGTGGYYNEQFF

j_gene: TRBJ1-1
d_gene: NA
abundance: NA
v_gene: TRBV11-2
CDR3nt: TGTGCCAGCAGCTCCTGGCGGGGGATGACTGAAGCTTTCTTT
CDR3aa: CASSSWRGMTEAFF

j_gene: TRBJ2-7
d_gene: TRBD2
abundance: once
v_gene: TRBV11-2
CDR3nt: TGTGCCAGCAGCTTACTGTCTAGCGGGGCTTATTCCTACGAGCAGTACTTC
CDR3aa: CASSLLSSGAYSYEQYF

j_gene: TRBJ1-2
d_gene: NA
abundance: NA
v_gene: TRBV28
CDR3nt: TGTGCCAGCAGTTTAGGGGGGAATGGCTACACCTTC
CDR3aa: CASSLGGNGYTF

j_gene: TRBJ2-5
d_gene: NA
abundance: NA
v_gene: TRBV7-2
CDR3nt: TGTGCCAGCAGCCCAGCGGTGGGCTACCAAGAGACCCAGTACTTC
CDR3aa: CASSPAVGYQETQYF

j_gene: TRBJ2-2
d_gene: TRBD2
abundance: NA
v_gene: TRBV11-2
CDR3nt: TGTGCCAGCAGCTTAGCGGGAGGGTACACCGGGGAGCTGTTTTTT
CDR3aa: CASSLAGGYTGELFF

j_gene: TRBJ2-1
d_gene: NA
abundance: NA
v_gene: TRBV9
CDR3nt: TGTGCCAGCAGCGTAACCCCCCTCGGTAACAATGAGCAGTTCTTC
CDR3aa: CASSVTPLGNNEQFF

j_gene: TRBJ1-5
d_gene: NA
abundance: few
v_gene: TRBV30
CDR3nt: TGTGCCTGGGACGGGGGCAATCAGCCCCAGCATTTT
CDR3aa: CAWDGGNQPQHF

j_gene: TRBJ1-5
d_gene: NA
abundance: NA
v_gene: TRBV28
CDR3nt: TGTGCCAGCAGTTCCCTTCTGGGCGGCAATCAGCCCCAGCATTTT
CDR3aa: CASSSLLGGNQPQHF

j_gene: TRBJ2-5
d_gene: NA
abundance: NA
v_gene: TRBV9
CDR3nt: TGTGCCAGTTCCCGGGACACTCAGACCCAGTACTTC
CDR3aa: CASSRDTQTQYF

j_gene: TRBJ1-2
d_gene: NA
abundance: NA
v_gene: TRBV19
CDR3nt: TGTGCCAGTACCTCCAGATATGGCTACACCTTC
CDR3aa: CASTSRYGYTF